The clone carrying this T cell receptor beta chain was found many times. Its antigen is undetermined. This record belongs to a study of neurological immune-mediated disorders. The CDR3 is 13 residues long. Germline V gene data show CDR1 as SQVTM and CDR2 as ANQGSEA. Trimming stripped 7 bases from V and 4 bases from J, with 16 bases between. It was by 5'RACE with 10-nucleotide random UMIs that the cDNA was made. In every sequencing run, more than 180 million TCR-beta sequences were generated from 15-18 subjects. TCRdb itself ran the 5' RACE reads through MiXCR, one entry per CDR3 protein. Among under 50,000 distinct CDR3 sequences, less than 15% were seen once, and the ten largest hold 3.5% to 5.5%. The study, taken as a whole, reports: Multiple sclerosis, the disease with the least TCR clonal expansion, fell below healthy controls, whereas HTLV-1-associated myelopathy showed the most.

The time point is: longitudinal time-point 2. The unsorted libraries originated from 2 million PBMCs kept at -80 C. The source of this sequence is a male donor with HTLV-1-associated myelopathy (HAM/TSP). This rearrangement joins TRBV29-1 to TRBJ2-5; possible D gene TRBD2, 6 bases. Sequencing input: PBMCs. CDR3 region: CSGGTAPLETQYF. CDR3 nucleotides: TGCAGCGGCGGGACGGCCCCTTTAGAGACCCAGTACTTC.